The T cell receptor beta chain under discussion was sequenced for a study of blood T cell repertoires in COVID-19. For the study at large: Sites in the United States, Italy and Spain provided acute and convalescent COVID-19 samples.

Original handling: Reference gene primer amplification yielded estimated nucleated cell counts. Some clones are missing from TCRdb's copy, which holds only in-frame ones; the method was immunoSEQ multiplex PCR. Clone size and the V and J calls come from that table; the DNA yielded D and trimming. The sample consists of around 250,000 clones, 80% to 90% of them appearing once. Allocation to cohorts depended on clinical history reported by the participants. Either two negative PCRs, clearance, or symptom resolution qualified Cohort 3 donors as recovered. Sequenced input: PBMCs or T cells enriched from blood (not recorded which). The receptor comes from a woman aged 50 to 60 who had recovered from COVID-19.

The CDR3 sequence: CASSFQTFGSYNEQFF. For the CDR3, the DNA is TGTGCCAGCAGCTTTCAGACTTTCGGATCCTACAATGAGCAGTTCTTC. This chain connects TRBV5-4 to TRBJ2-1, with D uncertain. The CDR3 is 16 amino acids. The V end was cut by 2 bases, the J end by 1 base, with 13 bases between. Germline CDR1 reads SGHNT; CDR2 reads YYREEE (reference sequence). Full variable domain (remainder filled in from reference TRBV5-4 and TRBJ2-1): ETGVTQSPTHLIKTRGQQVTLRCSSQSGHNTVSWYQQALGQGPQFIFQYYREEENGRGNFPPRFSGLQFPNYSSELNVNALELDDSALYLCASSFQTFGSYNEQFFGPGTRLTVL.